This entry is about one TCR beta chain. Antigen: not known. PCR employed 60 Vbeta and 13 Jbeta primers. The repertoire was sequenced with immunoSEQ multiplex PCR; TCRdb's copy has only in-frame clones and lacks some. This table holds over 110,000 clones, 70% to 80% found once. V shed 7 bases and J shed 7 bases, with 11 bases lying between them. Germline CDR1 reads MNHNS; CDR2 reads SASEGT. This CDR3 has 13 residues. The data originate from a study of cytomegalovirus exposure and HLA in healthy donors. Study-wide results and caveats: Trimming of TCR beta V- and J-genes showed a link, identified in a later analysis, to a missense DCLRE1C variant. Equally common other TCR beta chains were less clonally expanded than HLA-associated ones, a later analysis found. Most TCR sequences were uncommon, yet certain public TCRs appeared in many donors. The study listed around 150 cytomegalovirus-associated TCR beta chains.

The source of this sequence is a female donor in good health and CMV-seronegative. The sequenced material came from PBMCs. The chain has TRBV6-1 and TRBJ1-6; D gene unclear. CDR3 in amino acids: CASIFRENSPLHF. For the CDR3, the DNA is TGTGCCAGCATCTTTAGGGAGAATTCACCCCTCCACTTT.